This TCR beta chain originates from a study of shared T cell receptors in the human thymus. Germline-derived CDR1 and CDR2 are MNHEY and SMNVEV (reference sequence). Trimming removed 7 bases from V and 3 bases from J; junction bases left unmatched: 7. The CDR3 consists of 15 residues. Only in-frame clones appear in the TCRdb table, and some are missing; sequencing was by immunoSEQ multiplex PCR. This table holds about 380,000 clones, approximately 95% found once. Sequenced: thymocytes. J is TRBJ1-4 and V is TRBV27, with TRBD1 matching over 8 bases. This receptor was obtained from a human donor. CDR3: CASKGQGAANEKLFF. As DNA, the CDR3 is TGTGCCAGCAAAGGACAGGGAGCGGCTAATGAAAAACTGTTTTTT.